These 13 T cell receptor beta chains came from one sample sequenced in a study of neurological immune-mediated disorders. TCRdb re-called the 5' RACE reads through MiXCR, storing one row per CDR3 protein. The data contain some 26,000 distinct CDR3 sequences, about 3.1% of them seen just once; the ten biggest clones take up approximately 6.7%. Sequences were obtained from PBMCs. Source of these receptors: a woman aged 30 to 39 with multiple sclerosis.

The rearrangement uses TRBV4-1 and TRBJ1-2; maybe TRBD1 (6 bases). Trimming removed 0 bases at V and 4 bases at J, with 18 bases between. This CDR3 has 17 residues. Germline CDR1 MGHRA, CDR2 YSYEKL. The CDR3 is CASSQELLGGAFYGYTF. The CDR3 coding sequence is TGCGCCAGCAGCCAAGAATTACTTGGGGGCGCGTTCTATGGCTACACCTTC.

This clonotype was counted many times. The V and J genes are TRBV18 and TRBJ2-1; D is uncertain. Germline V gene sequence: CDR1 KGHSH, CDR2 LQKENI. This CDR3 is 14 amino acids long. The V end was cut by 3 bases, the J end by 0 bases, with 6 bases between. The CDR3 sequence is CASSPVSSYNEQFF. CDR3 nucleotide sequence: TGTGCCAGCTCACCGGTTAGCTCCTACAATGAGCAGTTCTTC.

The chain carries TRBV4-3 and TRBJ2-7, with D unclear. This CDR3 has 14 residues. V lost 5 bases to trimming and J lost 3 bases, with 14 bases between them. Germline V gives CDR1 LGHNA, CDR2 YSLEER. This CDR3 is CASSVQFGNYEQYF. The CDR3 DNA is TGCGCCAGCAGCGTCCAGTTCGGAAACTACGAGCAGTACTTC.

This clonotype was seen at least ten times. The chain is built from TRBV12-3 or TRBV12-4 and TRBJ2-2; D gene ambiguous. V lost 3 bases and J 8 bases, leaving 13 bases between the germline ends. There are 14 residues in the CDR3. This CDR3 reads CASSLGILLGELFF. For the CDR3, the DNA is TGTGCCAGCAGTTTGGGGATCCTGTTGGGGGAGCTGTTTTTT.

This clonotype was detected many times. Relative to the germline gene, one junction end is altered; a read error may explain this. This rearrangement joins TRBV20-1 to TRBJ1-6; 11 bases align to TRBD1. CDR1 is DFQATT, CDR2 SNEGSKA, per germline (reference sequence). The CDR3 runs 14 residues. The CDR3 nucleotides are TGCAGTGCAAGGACAGGGGGCTCTCATTCACCCCTCAACTTT. Translated, it gives CSARTGGSHSPLNF.

In this sample, this clonotype turned up many times. The chain joins TRBV10-3 to TRBJ1-2, with D uncertain. This CDR3 spans 13 amino acids. V gave up 5 bases and J gave up 11 bases, with 18 bases separating them. The germline V gene encodes CDR1 ENHRY and CDR2 SYGVKD. DNA for the CDR3: TGTGCCATCAGTACCCCCTATGGGCAGCAATACACCTTC. The encoded protein is CAISTPYGQQYTF.

In this sample, this clonotype turned up many times. The chain joins TRBV5-1 to TRBJ2-3; the D gene is possibly TRBD2 (6 bases). V lost 4 bases to trimming and J lost 6 bases, with 15 bases between them. Germline assignment: CDR1 SGHRS and CDR2 YFSETQ. CDR3 length equals 14 residues. CDR3 residues: CASSPQRLADTQYF. The DNA for the CDR3 is TGCGCCAGCAGCCCGCAGCGGCTAGCGGATACGCAGTATTTT.

This clonotype came up many times. This sequence joins TRBV20-1 and TRBJ2-7; TRBD1 is a possible D gene (6 bases). The V end was cut by 4 bases, the J end by 3 bases, with 16 bases between. From germline, CDR1 is DFQATT and CDR2 SNEGSKA (reference sequence). This CDR3 has 14 residues. The CDR3 spells CSATPLRGNYEQYF. DNA for the CDR3: TGCAGTGCTACCCCCCTCAGGGGAAACTACGAGCAGTACTTC.

This clonotype was seen repeatedly, ten times or more. The rearrangement uses TRBV27 and TRBJ1-4; no firm D call. This CDR3 has 14 amino acids. The germline V gene encodes CDR1 MNHEY and CDR2 SMNVEV (reference sequence). The V and J ends lost 3 bases and 7 bases respectively, with 12 bases between them. As DNA, the CDR3 is TGTGCCAGCAGTTTGACAATCTGGGGTGAAAAACTGTTTTTT. It translates to CASSLTIWGEKLFF. The entire variable domain, with the rest obtained from reference TRBV27 and TRBJ1-4, is as follows: EAQVTQNPRYLITVTGKKLTVTCSQNMNHEYMSWYRQDPGLGLRQIYYSMNVEVTDKGDVPEGYKVSRKEKRNFPLILESPSPNQTSLYFCASSLTIWGEKLFFGSGTQLSVL.

This clonotype was detected ten times or more. The chain has TRBV5-1 and TRBJ2-4, with 10 nucleotides matching TRBD1. The germline V gene encodes CDR1 SGHRS and CDR2 YFSETQ. V gave up 4 bases and J gave up 7 bases; unmatched junction bases: 8. The CDR3 consists of 15 residues. Written as DNA, the CDR3 is TGCGCCAGCAGCGTGGGACAGGGGAGTGTGAACATTCAGTACTTC. Protein: CASSVGQGSVNIQYF.

This clonotype has ten or more counts. A much larger clone sits a single nucleotide away, making a read error possible. This chain connects TRBV5-1 to TRBJ1-1; no definite D call. Trimming shortened V by 4 bases and J by 0 bases, and 10 bases separated the two germline ends. The CDR3 runs 14 residues. From germline, CDR1 is SGHRS and CDR2 YFSETQ. The CDR3 sequence is CASSPREMNTEAFF. For the CDR3, the DNA is TGCGCCAGCAGCCCGCGGGAAATGAACACTGAAGCTTTCTTT.

This clonotype was recorded many times. This rearrangement joins TRBV6-5 to TRBJ2-7; TRBD2 is a possible D gene (5 bases). The V end lost 0 bases, the J end lost 2 bases, and 5 bases lay between the germline ends. Germline CDR1 and CDR2: MNHEY and SVGAGI. The CDR3 length is 13 residues. The CDR3 region is CASSYSGAYEQYF. DNA for the CDR3: TGTGCCAGCAGTTACTCCGGGGCCTACGAGCAGTACTTC.

Worth noting for this clonotype: A much larger clone lies one base from this, so it may be a read error. This CDR3 is missing its conserved last phenylalanine or tryptophan, likely due to a read error. This chain uses TRBV10-2 with TRBJ1-2, with D possibly TRBD1 on 5 matching bases. CDR1 WSHSY and CDR2 SAAADI come from the germline V gene. Trimming took 8 bases from V and 5 from J, leaving 15 bases between them. CDR3 size: 13 residues. CDR3: CASSRGTKYGYTI. The CDR3 DNA sequence: TGCGCCAGCTCCAGAGGGACGAAGTATGGCTACACCATC.